This is a list of T cell receptor beta chains from one sample in a study of shared clonotypes between healthy human individuals. TCRdb's copy holds only in-frame clones and misses some; the assay was immunoSEQ multiplex PCR. There are a few million clones in the sample; 93% occur only once, and about 0.41% lies in the top ten. The specimen was naive CD4+ T cells from PBMCs. These receptors all stem from a man aged 18 to 29 in good health. Some clones in this sample may be carry-over from other donors' samples. CDR3s include the opening cysteine and the closing phenylalanine or tryptophan. Each record gives: J gene, clone size, D gene, V gene, CDR3 protein, CDR3 DNA. A D gene is named only where the DNA matches it firmly. Only some rows state a clone size, as once, few, many or a class for expanded clones.

J gene: TRBJ1-2
clone size: -
D gene: -
V gene: TRBV28
CDR3 protein: CASATQDSYGYTF
CDR3 DNA: TGTGCCAGCGCTACCCAGGACAGTTATGGCTACACCTTC

J gene: TRBJ2-7
clone size: -
D gene: TRBD1
V gene: TRBV28
CDR3 protein: CASSTPGDRDDYEQYF
CDR3 DNA: TGTGCCAGCAGTACCCCTGGGGACAGGGATGACTACGAGCAGTACTTC

J gene: TRBJ1-3
clone size: once
D gene: -
V gene: TRBV4-1
CDR3 protein: CASSQDYSGNTIYF
CDR3 DNA: TGCGCCAGCAGCCAAGATTACTCTGGAAACACCATATATTTT

J gene: TRBJ2-7
clone size: -
D gene: -
V gene: TRBV18
CDR3 protein: CASSPGTEQYF
CDR3 DNA: TGTGCCAGCTCACCGGGGACAGAGCAGTACTTC

J gene: TRBJ2-1
clone size: -
D gene: TRBD2
V gene: TRBV4-3
CDR3 protein: CASSLYPAGGMNNEQFF
CDR3 DNA: TGCGCCAGCAGCCTTTACCCCGCGGGAGGGATGAACAATGAGCAGTTCTTC

J gene: TRBJ1-5
clone size: once
D gene: TRBD1
V gene: TRBV30
CDR3 protein: CAWSVRDRGPSGSNQPQHF
CDR3 DNA: TGTGCCTGGAGTGTAAGGGACAGGGGACCCTCCGGGAGCAATCAGCCCCAGCATTTT

J gene: TRBJ2-2
clone size: -
D gene: TRBD2
V gene: TRBV7-3
CDR3 protein: CASSLSRGRRELGTGELFF
CDR3 DNA: TGTGCCAGCAGCTTAAGCCGCGGTCGGCGGGAGTTGGGCACCGGGGAGCTGTTTTTT

J gene: TRBJ1-5
clone size: -
D gene: -
V gene: TRBV5-5
CDR3 protein: CASSLFWDSNQPQHF
CDR3 DNA: TGTGCCAGCAGCTTGTTCTGGGATAGCAATCAGCCCCAGCATTTT

J gene: TRBJ1-2
clone size: -
D gene: -
V gene: TRBV5-1
CDR3 protein: CASSSGQTPLGYTF
CDR3 DNA: TGCGCCAGCAGCTCTGGACAGACCCCTCTAGGCTACACCTTC

J gene: TRBJ2-2
clone size: -
D gene: -
V gene: TRBV4-3
CDR3 protein: CASSQVGAGELFF
CDR3 DNA: TGCGCCAGCAGCCAAGTGGGGGCCGGGGAGCTGTTTTTT

J gene: TRBJ2-3
clone size: -
D gene: TRBD2
V gene: TRBV7-6
CDR3 protein: CASSPLTSGVTDTQYF
CDR3 DNA: TGTGCCAGCAGCCCCCTGACTAGCGGGGTCACAGATACGCAGTATTTT

J gene: TRBJ1-5
clone size: -
D gene: -
V gene: TRBV2
CDR3 protein: CASSPQGGDQPQHF
CDR3 DNA: TGTGCCAGCAGTCCACAGGGTGGGGATCAGCCCCAGCATTTT

J gene: TRBJ2-2
clone size: -
D gene: -
V gene: TRBV19
CDR3 protein: CASSKGQETKNTGELFF
CDR3 DNA: TGTGCCAGTAGTAAAGGTCAGGAGACAAAGAACACCGGGGAGCTGTTTTTT

J gene: TRBJ1-1
clone size: -
D gene: -
V gene: TRBV2
CDR3 protein: CASSEAQGGTTEAFF
CDR3 DNA: TGTGCCAGCAGTGAGGCGCAGGGCGGGACCACTGAAGCTTTCTTT

J gene: TRBJ1-6
clone size: -
D gene: TRBD1
V gene: TRBV5-6
CDR3 protein: CASRGQPGSPLHF
CDR3 DNA: TGTGCCAGCAGGGGACAGCCCGGTTCACCCCTCCACTTT

J gene: TRBJ2-3
clone size: -
D gene: -
V gene: TRBV2
CDR3 protein: CASRGTRTDTQYF
CDR3 DNA: TGTGCCAGCAGGGGGACTCGCACAGATACGCAGTATTTT

J gene: TRBJ2-5
clone size: -
D gene: -
V gene: TRBV2
CDR3 protein: CAWILQGAQETQYF
CDR3 DNA: TGTGCCTGGATTCTACAGGGTGCACAAGAGACCCAGTACTTC

J gene: TRBJ2-1
clone size: -
D gene: TRBD1
V gene: TRBV5-1
CDR3 protein: CASSPDRASYNEQFF
CDR3 DNA: TGCGCCAGCAGCCCTGACAGGGCCTCCTACAATGAGCAGTTCTTC

J gene: TRBJ2-3
clone size: -
D gene: -
V gene: TRBV30
CDR3 protein: CAWSGQLAGTDTQYF
CDR3 DNA: TGTGCCTGGAGTGGGCAACTAGCCGGCACAGATACGCAGTATTTT

J gene: TRBJ1-2
clone size: -
D gene: TRBD1
V gene: TRBV2
CDR3 protein: CASFGTGIPNYGYTF
CDR3 DNA: TGTGCCAGCTTCGGGACAGGAATTCCAAACTATGGCTACACCTTC

J gene: TRBJ2-1
clone size: -
D gene: TRBD2
V gene: TRBV5-1
CDR3 protein: CASSLLLAGDNEQFF
CDR3 DNA: TGCGCCAGCAGCTTGCTACTAGCGGGAGACAATGAGCAGTTCTTC

J gene: TRBJ2-1
clone size: once
D gene: -
V gene: TRBV6-5
CDR3 protein: CASSRNNEQFF
CDR3 DNA: TGTGCCAGCAGCCGAAACAATGAGCAGTTCTTC

J gene: TRBJ2-1
clone size: -
D gene: TRBD2
V gene: TRBV5-4
CDR3 protein: CASSTSGSSNEQFF
CDR3 DNA: TGTGCCAGCAGTACTAGCGGGAGTTCTAATGAGCAGTTCTTC